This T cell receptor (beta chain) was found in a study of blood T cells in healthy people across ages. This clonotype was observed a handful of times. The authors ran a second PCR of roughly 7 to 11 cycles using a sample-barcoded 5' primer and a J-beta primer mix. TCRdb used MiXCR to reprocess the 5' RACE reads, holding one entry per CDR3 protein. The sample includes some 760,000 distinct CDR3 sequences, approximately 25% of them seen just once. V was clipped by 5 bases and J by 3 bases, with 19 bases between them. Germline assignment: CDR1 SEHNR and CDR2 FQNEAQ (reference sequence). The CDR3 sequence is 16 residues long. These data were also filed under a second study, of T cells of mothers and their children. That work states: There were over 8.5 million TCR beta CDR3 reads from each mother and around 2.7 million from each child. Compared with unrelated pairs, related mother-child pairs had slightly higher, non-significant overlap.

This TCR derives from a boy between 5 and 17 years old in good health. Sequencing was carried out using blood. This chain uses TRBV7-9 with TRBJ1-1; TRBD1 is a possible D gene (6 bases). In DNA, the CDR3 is TGTGCCAGCAGCCAGCCATACAGGGAGGTGGACACTGAAGCTTTCTTT. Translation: CASSQPYREVDTEAFF.